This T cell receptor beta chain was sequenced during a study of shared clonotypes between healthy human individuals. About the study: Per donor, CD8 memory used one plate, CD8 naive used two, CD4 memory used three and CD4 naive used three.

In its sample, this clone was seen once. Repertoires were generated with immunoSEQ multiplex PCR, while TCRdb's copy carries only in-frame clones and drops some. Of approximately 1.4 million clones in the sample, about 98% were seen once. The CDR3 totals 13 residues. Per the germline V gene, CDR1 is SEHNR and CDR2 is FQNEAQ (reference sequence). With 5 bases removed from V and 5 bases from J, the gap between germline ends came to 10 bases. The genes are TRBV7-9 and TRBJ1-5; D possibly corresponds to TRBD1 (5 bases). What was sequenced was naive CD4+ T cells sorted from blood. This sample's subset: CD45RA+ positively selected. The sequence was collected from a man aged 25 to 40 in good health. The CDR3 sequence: CASSPTVDQPQHF. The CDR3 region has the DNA TGTGCCAGCAGCCCGACAGTGGATCAGCCCCAGCATTTT.